These 27 T cell receptor beta chains share one sample of origin, sequenced in a study of STAT5B mutations in CD4+ large granular lymphocyte leukemia. Sequencing used immunoSEQ multiplex PCR; TCRdb keeps in-frame clones, though not all of them. This sample carries tens of thousands of clones, 70% of them seen once, and the ten largest clones take about 30%. Specimen: CD4+ T cells from blood buffy coats. These TCRs come from a human donor in good health.

V is TRBV28 and J is TRBJ1-2; TRBD1 matches at 8 bases. The germline CDR1 and CDR2 sequences are MDHEN and SYDVKM. This CDR3 is built from 15 residues. V trimming: 5 bases; J trimming: 7 bases; junction bases outside the gene matches: 12. The CDR3 DNA sequence: TGTGCCAGCAGTCCAAAAGCGACAGGGGCGGGTGGCTACACCTTC. Its protein is CASSPKATGAGGYTF.

The rearrangement links TRBV7-2 to TRBJ2-1; 7 positions match TRBD1. Per the germline V gene, CDR1 is SGHTA and CDR2 is FQGNSA. Trimming at V came to 4 bases and at J to 3 bases, leaving 15 bases not matched to a gene. The CDR3 has 18 residues. This chain's CDR3 is CASSSKRRDRDIYNEQFF. CDR3 bases: TGTGCCAGCAGCTCAAAACGCCGGGACAGAGACATCTACAATGAGCAGTTCTTC.

This clone was seen just once. The chain carries TRBV19 and TRBJ1-1, with 7 nucleotides matching TRBD1. J was trimmed by 11 bases and V by 5 bases; bases with no gene match: 11. The CDR3 length is 13 residues. CDR1 LNHDA and CDR2 SQIVND come from the germline V gene (reference sequence). The CDR3 nucleotides are TGTGCCAGTAGTGTGACAGGGACCCTCGAGGCTTTCTTT. Its protein product is CASSVTGTLEAFF.

The chain is built from TRBV7-2 and TRBJ2-1; TRBD2 matches 9 bases. The germline CDR1 and CDR2 sequences are SGHTA and FQGNSA. J lost 7 bases, V lost 2 bases, and 9 bases had no gene match. This CDR3 contains 16 residues. The CDR3 DNA follows: TGTGCCAGCAGCTTATGGCCTAGCGGGGATCTTAATGAGCAGTTCTTC. This translates into CASSLWPSGDLNEQFF.

The V and J genes are TRBV18 and TRBJ2-5; TRBD2 matches at 10 bases. The V gene's germline CDR1 is KGHSH and CDR2 LQKENI. The CDR3 runs 18 residues. J was trimmed by 2 bases and V by 1 base; bases with no gene match: 10. CDR3 loop: CASSPRGTSDREQETQYF. The CDR3 bases are TGTGCCAGCTCACCACGCGGGACTAGCGACCGGGAACAAGAGACCCAGTACTTC.

V and J are TRBV29-1 and TRBJ2-1, with unresolved D. The length of the CDR3 is 11 residues. Germline-derived CDR1 and CDR2 are SQVTM and ANQGSEA. V lost 7 bases, J lost 8 bases, and 12 bases lay in between. CDR3: CSATERDEQFF. CDR3 in DNA: TGCAGCGCAACGGAACGGGATGAGCAGTTCTTC.

This clone was recorded a few times. The chain uses TRBV6-4 and TRBJ1-1, with TRBD1 matching over 11 bases. CDR3 size: 16 residues. The V gene end was trimmed by 6 bases and the J gene end by 2 bases; junction bases not matched to a gene: 8. Germline CDR1 reads MRHNA; CDR2 reads SNTAGT. CDR3 region: CASRERTGGFNTEAFF. In DNA form, the CDR3 reads TGTGCCAGCAGGGAGAGGACAGGGGGCTTTAACACTGAAGCTTTCTTT.

This chain links TRBV6-5 with TRBJ2-3; D uncertain. CDR1 MNHEY and CDR2 SVGAGI come from the germline V gene. The V and J ends lost 0 bases and 3 bases respectively, with 10 bases between them. The CDR3 covers 15 residues. The CDR3, as DNA: TGTGCCAGCAGTTACTCCAGGACCCGTACAGATACGCAGTATTTT. It encodes CASSYSRTRTDTQYF.

This clone was observed a few times. The V gene is TRBV28, the J gene TRBJ2-7; no clear D. The V end lost 3 bases, the J end lost 6 bases, and 9 bases lay between the germline ends. The CDR3 covers 12 residues. Per germline, CDR1 MDHEN and CDR2 SYDVKM. CDR3: CASSFSLREQYF. DNA of the CDR3: TGTGCCAGCAGTTTTAGTCTCCGCGAGCAGTACTTC.

This chain uses TRBV2 with TRBJ2-2; no reliable D call. Germline V gene sequence: CDR1 SNHLY, CDR2 FYNNEI. This CDR3 is built from 15 residues. Trimming pared 8 bases from V and 3 bases from J, leaving 16 bases between. This CDR3 reads CASQIDFSDTGELFF. In DNA form, the CDR3 reads TGTGCCAGCCAGATTGATTTCTCGGACACCGGGGAGCTGTTTTTT.

The chain carries TRBV29-1 and TRBJ2-2; TRBD2 is a possible D gene (5 bases). The CDR3 has 11 residues. Germline V lookup: CDR1 SQVTM, CDR2 ANQGSEA. V was clipped by 5 bases and J by 6 bases, with 7 bases between them. The CDR3 coding sequence is TGCAGCGTTCTAGCTCCCGGGGAGCTGTTTTTT. Translating gives CSVLAPGELFF.

The chain links TRBV7-2 to TRBJ1-1; TRBD1 is a possible D gene (6 bases). This CDR3 comprises 13 residues. V was shortened by 5 bases and J by 4 bases, with 11 bases between the two germline ends. Germline assignment: CDR1 SGHTA and CDR2 FQGNSA. CDR3 coding DNA: TGTGCCAGCAGCACCAGGGGCGGCACTGAAGCTTTCTTT. Protein product: CASSTRGGTEAFF.

The chain employs TRBV14 and TRBJ1-1; TRBD1 aligns across 8 bases. After removal of 1 base from V and 8 bases from J, the junction contained 9 bases not matched to a gene. Germline lookup yields CDR1 SGHDN and CDR2 FVKESK. This CDR3 is 15 amino acids long. The CDR3 region is CASSQVKTGGEEAFF. CDR3 nucleotide sequence: TGTGCCAGCAGCCAAGTTAAAACAGGGGGGGAAGAAGCTTTCTTT. Supplemented by reference TRBV14 and TRBJ1-1, the full variable domain reads EAGVTQFPSHSVIEKGQTVTLRCDPISGHDNLYWYRRVMGKEIKFLLHFVKESKQDESGMPNNRFLAERTGGTYSTLKVQPAELEDSGVYFCASSQVKTGGEEAFFGQGTRLTVV.

The V call is TRBV20-1, the J call TRBJ2-1; D unresolved. The CDR3 loop spans 11 amino acids. Germline CDR1 is DFQATT and CDR2 is SNEGSKA (reference sequence). V was clipped by 3 bases and J by 9 bases, with 9 bases between them. The CDR3 spells CSARIQTEQFF. In DNA, the CDR3 is TGCAGTGCTAGGATTCAGACTGAGCAGTTCTTC.

The gene calls are TRBV11-3 and TRBJ2-4; D gene unclear. Trimming removed 0 bases from V and 8 bases from J, with 11 bases in between. The CDR3 is 14 residues long. The germline V gene encodes CDR1 SGHNT and CDR2 YENEEA. The CDR3 is CASSLDLKSDIQYF. The CDR3 nucleotides are TGTGCCAGCAGCTTAGATCTCAAGTCGGACATTCAGTACTTC. The full variable domain, completed using reference TRBV11-3 and TRBJ2-4, is EAGVVQSPRYKIIEKKQPVAFWCNPISGHNTLYWYLQNLGQGPELLIRYENEEAVDDSQLPKDRFSAERLKGVDSTLKIQPAELGDSAVYLCASSLDLKSDIQYFGAGTRLSVL.

DNA for the CDR3: TGTGCCAGTAGTATAGATAGTGGGACACCGACCCTGCTGAGCTATGGCTACACCTTC. Its translation: CASSIDSGTPTLLSYGYTF. The V and J genes are TRBV19 and TRBJ1-2, with D possibly TRBD1 on 6 matching bases. Germline CDR1 and CDR2: LNHDA and SQIVND (reference sequence). The ends were cut back, 0 bases at V and 4 bases at J, with 24 bases in the middle. The CDR3 length is 19 residues.

This chain joins TRBV14 and TRBJ2-1, with unresolved D. CDR3 size: 15 residues. Germline loops: CDR1 SGHDN, CDR2 FVKESK. V lost 4 bases, J lost 8 bases, and 18 bases lay in between. CDR3 protein: CASSRLTSSIHEQFF. Here the CDR3 DNA reads TGTGCCAGCAGCCGCCTAACCTCTAGTATCCATGAGCAGTTCTTC. Full variable domain (outside the CDR3, taken from reference TRBV14 and TRBJ2-1): EAGVTQFPSHSVIEKGQTVTLRCDPISGHDNLYWYRRVMGKEIKFLLHFVKESKQDESGMPNNRFLAERTGGTYSTLKVQPAELEDSGVYFCASSRLTSSIHEQFFGPGTRLTVL.

Here the CDR3 DNA reads TGTGCCAGCTTGGCTGACGACAATCAGCCCCAGCATTTT. Its protein is CASLADDNQPQHF. The chain recombines TRBV2 with TRBJ1-5; D remains unclear. CDR1 SNHLY and CDR2 FYNNEI come from the germline V gene. The CDR3 consists of 13 residues. Trimming pared 8 bases from V and 3 bases from J, leaving 11 bases between.

V gene TRBV12-2 combines with J gene TRBJ2-1; the D call in the table, TRBD2, was not verified against the DNA. TRBV12-2 is a recognized pseudogene. The CDR3 loop spans 17 amino acids. The CDR3 here is CASRFSLLAGASDEQFF. The CDR3 nucleotides are TGTGCAAGTCGCTTCTCACTTTTAGCGGGAGCGAGCGATGAGCAGTTCTTC.

V is TRBV27 and J is TRBJ1-2, with 7 positions matching TRBD1. CDR1 is MNHEY and CDR2 is SMNVEV in the germline V gene (reference sequence). J gave up 3 bases and V 6 bases, and 13 bases lay outside the gene matches. The CDR3 length is 16 residues. In nucleotides, the CDR3 is TGTGCCAGCAGCACTTCGACCGGGACAGATGACTATGGCTACACCTTC. Translated: CASSTSTGTDDYGYTF.

The chain joins TRBV25-1 to TRBJ1-3; D unresolved. CDR1 and CDR2 (germline): MGHDK, SYGVNS. V was clipped by 4 bases and J by 0 bases, with 7 bases between them. The CDR3 length is 14 residues. In DNA form, the CDR3 reads TGTGCCAGCAGTGGGCCTTTCTCTGGAAACACCATATATTTT. As protein: CASSGPFSGNTIYF.

The table lists this clone with a few counts. The gene calls are TRBV29-1 and TRBJ2-5; D gene unclear. The CDR3 runs to 12 residues. CDR1 is SQVTM, CDR2 ANQGSEA, per germline. V lost 5 bases, J lost 2 bases, and 9 bases lay in between. CDR3 sequence (DNA): TGCAGCGTTATTCCATCACAAGAGACCCAGTACTTC. Translated, it gives CSVIPSQETQYF. Together with reference TRBV29-1 and TRBJ2-5, the CDR3 gives the full variable domain: SAVISQKPSRDICQRGTSLTIQCQVDSQVTMMFWYRQQPGQSLTLIATANQGSEATYESGFVIDKFPISRPNLTFSTLTVSNMSPEDSSIYLCSVIPSQETQYFGPGTRLLVL.

The rearrangement links TRBV7-9 to TRBJ2-5; no firm D call. Trimming pared 8 bases from V and 5 bases from J, leaving 12 bases between. Germline V gene data show CDR1 as SEHNR and CDR2 as FQNEAQ (reference sequence). This CDR3 spans 12 amino acids. The CDR3 bases are TGTGCCAGCCGTTCTGAGGAGGAGACCCAGTACTTC. Encoded protein: CASRSEEETQYF.

V is TRBV6-6 and J is TRBJ2-3, with a weak D call TRBD2 (5 bases). The CDR3 contains 13 residues. The germline V and J ends were trimmed by 8 bases and 0 bases, with 9 bases remaining between them. Germline CDR1 is MNHNY and CDR2 is SVGAGI (reference sequence). The CDR3 nucleotides read TGTGCCAGCTCTGGCGGGAGCACAGATACGCAGTATTTT. Its translation: CASSGGSTDTQYF.

This sequence joins TRBV18 and TRBJ2-3, with 14 bases lining up with TRBD2. In germline, CDR1 is KGHSH, CDR2 LQKENI. CDR3 length equals 18 residues. V was pared by 3 bases and J by 4 bases, with 9 bases of the junction left unmatched. This chain's CDR3 is CASSPPTSGRALADTQYF. CDR3 DNA sequence: TGTGCCAGCTCACCGCCGACTAGCGGGAGGGCCCTGGCAGATACGCAGTATTTT.

J is TRBJ2-5 and V is TRBV7-9; 12 nucleotides agree with TRBD1. The CDR3 runs to 16 residues. The V gene's germline CDR1 is SEHNR and CDR2 FQNEAQ (reference sequence). V shed 5 bases and J 4 bases; nucleotides not matched to a gene: 8. The DNA of the CDR3 is TGTGCCAGCAGCCCGACCGGGACAGGGGGCGCAGAGACCCAGTACTTC. Translating it yields CASSPTGTGGAETQYF. The full variable domain, rest sourced from reference TRBV7-9 and TRBJ2-5, is DTGVSQNPRHKITKRGQNVTFRCDPISEHNRLYWYRQTLGQGPEFLTYFQNEAQLEKSRLLSDRFSAERPKGSFSTLEIQRTEQGDSAMYLCASSPTGTGGAETQYFGPGTRLLVL.

The V and J genes are TRBV6-1 and TRBJ1-2; TRBD1 agrees at 9 bases. The trim removed 3 bases at V and 8 bases at J, leaving 10 bases unmatched. Germline CDR1 reads MNHNS; CDR2 reads SASEGT. The CDR3 consists of 15 residues. CDR3 in amino acids: CASSDVGQGIGGYTF. In nucleotides, the CDR3 is TGTGCCAGCAGTGACGTGGGACAGGGAATAGGGGGCTACACCTTC.